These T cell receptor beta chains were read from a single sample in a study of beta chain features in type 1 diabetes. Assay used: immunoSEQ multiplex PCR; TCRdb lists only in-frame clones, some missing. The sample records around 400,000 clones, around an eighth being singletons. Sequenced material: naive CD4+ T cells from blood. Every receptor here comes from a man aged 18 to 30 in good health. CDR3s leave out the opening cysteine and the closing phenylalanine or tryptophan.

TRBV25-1 ASSDPGQGSNTEAF
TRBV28 ASSLWGTSGSYEQY
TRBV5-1 ASSLAGAGTGGIEQY
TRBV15 ATSRDGGGETQY
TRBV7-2 ASSFSGDPNTGELF
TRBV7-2 ASSFNGILYEQY
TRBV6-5 ASSDGGRQPQH
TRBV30 ACLLGRSYNEQF
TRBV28 ASSSGGAGGELF
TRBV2 ASRLQGDGTEAF
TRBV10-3 ASGLDYGYT
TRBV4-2 ASSQDDRGYNEQF
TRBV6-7 ASSPPGQKGNQPQH
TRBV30 AWTSAYEQY
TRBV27 ASSYSGDYNEQF
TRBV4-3 ASSQDPPGLAFREQF
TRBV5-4 ASSEGVTADTQY
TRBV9 ASSAEGQGYEKLF
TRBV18 ASSTTSNTEAF
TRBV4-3 ASSQAGLTFRF
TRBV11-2 ASRLAGGTEAF
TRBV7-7 ASRGQGAGEKLF
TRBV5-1 ASSLVGTGTRYNEQF
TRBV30 AWSYRVFGELF
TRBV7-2 ASSPGQNTEAF
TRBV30 AWSVNLNTDTQY
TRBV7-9 ASSSWTGTNQPQH
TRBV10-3 AISVTGTGSSGANVLT
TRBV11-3 ASSLTGGNEQF
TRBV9 ASSGGTAGDQPQH
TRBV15 ATSRDMARTYEQY
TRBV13 ASSPRTGQGEQY
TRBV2 ASRTGSSYNEQF
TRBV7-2 ASRQERGGLTSATQY
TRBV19 AKTSGRAPYNEQF
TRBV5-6 ASSSGTSEETQY
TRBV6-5 ASSPAGTTNEKLF
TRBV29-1 SGKLASDTQY
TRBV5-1 ASSFYGDEQY
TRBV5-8 ASSSGPSGSSYNEQF
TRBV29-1 SVGVQGVMNTEAF
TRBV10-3 ATVGQGDEQY
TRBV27 ASRQSYSNQPQH
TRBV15 ATSRYGTGGGGYT
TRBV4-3 ASSQVRVGTPSEQY